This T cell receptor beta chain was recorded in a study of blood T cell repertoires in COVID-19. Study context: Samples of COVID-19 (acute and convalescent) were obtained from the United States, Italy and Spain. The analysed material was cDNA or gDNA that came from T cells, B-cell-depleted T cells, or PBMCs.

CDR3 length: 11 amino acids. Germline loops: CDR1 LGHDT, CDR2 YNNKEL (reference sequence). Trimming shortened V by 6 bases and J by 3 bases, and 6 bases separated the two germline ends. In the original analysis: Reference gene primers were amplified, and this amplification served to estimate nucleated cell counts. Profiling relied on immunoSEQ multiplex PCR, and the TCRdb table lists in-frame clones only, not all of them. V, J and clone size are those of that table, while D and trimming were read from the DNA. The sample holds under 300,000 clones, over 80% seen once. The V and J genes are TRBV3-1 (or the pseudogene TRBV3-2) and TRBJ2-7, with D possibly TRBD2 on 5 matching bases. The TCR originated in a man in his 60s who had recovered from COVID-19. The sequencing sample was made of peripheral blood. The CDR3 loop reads CASSGLYEQYF. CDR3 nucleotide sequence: TGTGCCAGCAGTGGACTCTACGAGCAGTACTTC.